The 6 T cell receptor beta chains below all came from one sample that was sequenced in a study of blood T cells in healthy people across ages. With a J-beta primer mix and a sample-barcoded 5' primer, a second PCR ran about 6 to 11 cycles. TCRdb itself ran the 5' RACE reads through MiXCR, one entry per CDR3 protein. The sample yields roughly 1.5 million distinct CDR3 sequences, roughly 43% seen once. The specimen was blood. The receptors stem from a woman younger than 30 in good health.

The V and J genes are TRBV20-1 and TRBJ1-6; maybe TRBD1 (6 bases). Trimming removed 1 base at V and 10 bases at J, with 11 bases between. The CDR3 covers 13 residues. Germline values: CDR1 DFQATT, CDR2 SNEGSKA (reference sequence). CDR3 amino acids: CSARVQGRSPLHF. CDR3 bases: TGCAGTGCTAGAGTACAGGGTCGGTCACCCCTCCACTTT.

This clonotype was counted only a few times. The chain uses TRBV7-8 and TRBJ1-2, with a possible D match to TRBD1 (6 bases). The CDR3 contains 17 residues. The V end lost 7 bases, the J end lost 5 bases, and 26 bases lay between the germline ends. Germline V lookup: CDR1 SGHVS, CDR2 FQNEAQ. The CDR3, as DNA: TGTGCCAGCACCCGCAGAGGACAGAGGCCTACTAGGTATGGCTACACCTTC. As protein: CASTRRGQRPTRYGYTF.

This chain joins TRBV27 and TRBJ2-1, with 8 nucleotides matching TRBD2. The germline V gene encodes CDR1 MNHEY and CDR2 SMNVEV (reference sequence). Trimming took 5 bases from V and 5 from J; bases not matched to a gene: 8. The CDR3 loop spans 15 amino acids. CDR3 in amino acids: CASSRYERGHNEQFF. The CDR3 DNA reads TGTGCCAGCAGTCGCTATGAGCGGGGGCACAATGAGCAGTTCTTC.

CDR3 DNA: TGCGCCAGCAGCTTGACAACGGATAATTCACCCCTCCACTTT. Residues: CASSLTTDNSPLHF. V and J are TRBV5-1 and TRBJ1-6; the D is unclear. The CDR3 spans 14 residues. Germline-derived CDR1 and CDR2 are SGHRS and YFSETQ. The V and J ends lost 1 base and 5 bases respectively, with 7 bases between them.

The gene calls are TRBV12-3 or TRBV12-4 and TRBJ2-5; 10 bases are shared with TRBD2. V lost 0 bases to trimming and J lost 4 bases; unmatched junction nucleotides: 5. CDR3 length: 16 amino acids. The CDR3 DNA reads TGTGCCAGCAGTTTAGCGGCTAGCGGGGGTCCAGAGACCCAGTACTTC. Amino acids: CASSLAASGGPETQYF.

Details on this clonotype: An end of the junction differs from the germline gene, which may be a read error. The chain couples TRBV20-1 to TRBJ1-2; D perhaps matches TRBD1 (5 bases). The germline gives CDR1 DFQATT, CDR2 SNEGSKA (reference sequence). The CDR3 covers 12 residues. CDR3 protein: CSARAGGLGYSF. For the CDR3, the DNA is TGCAGTGCTAGAGCTGGGGGACTTGGCTACAGCTTC.